The T cell receptor (beta chain) under discussion was sequenced for a study of CD8+CD57+ T cells in acquired aplastic anemia. Study-wide context: The mean DNA yield obtained from sorted CD4+ and CD8+ cells came to 3 to 4 ug. Around 11 million reads, on average, were obtained for CD4+ cells from healthy donors.

TCR beta VDJ combinations and CDR3 sequences were profiled from genomic DNA. Each CDR3 protein gets one entry after TCRdb re-called the reads with MiXCR. The table shows fewer than 200,000 distinct CDR3 sequences, with roughly 63% occurring only once. V shed 4 bases and J 0 bases; nucleotides not matched to a gene: 5. The V gene's germline CDR1 is LNHDA and CDR2 SQIVND (reference sequence). The CDR3 extends over 16 amino acids. Material for sequencing was sorted CD4+, CD8+, or CD8+CD57+ T cells (not recorded which) from PBMCs. This TCR was sampled from a human donor in good health. The chain employs TRBV19 and TRBJ1-1; TRBD1 agrees at 10 bases. CDR3 loop: CASSTGTGDLNTEAFF. CDR3 DNA sequence: TGTGCCAGTAGTACCGGGACAGGGGACTTGAACACTGAAGCTTTCTTT.